The clone carrying this TCR beta chain showed up many times. As yet, its antigen is unknown. Measured with immunoSEQ multiplex PCR; TCRdb has only the in-frame clones, and not every one. Observed are fewer than 25,000 clones, no singletons, with the top ten taking under 3%. This entry is derived from a study of T cell clonality in common variable immunodeficiency. Regarding the study as a whole: Reportedly, TCR beta sequences from common variable immunodeficiency showed fewer deletions and N-nucleotide insertions.

Sequencing used peripheral blood mononuclear cells. The sequence derives from a human donor with common variable immunodeficiency.

The sequenced part of the CDR3 DNA is TGTGCCAGCAGTCGGCAGGACTACGAG. Translation: CASSRQDYE. The CDR3 in its entirety is CASSRQDYEQYF. The genes are TRBV6-4 and TRBJ2-7; D is undetermined. The CDR3 extends 3 residues past the end of the read, so its final part is completed from the germline J gene. V lost 5 bases and J 3 bases, leaving 8 bases between the germline ends. The CDR3 extends over 12 amino acids. The germline V gene encodes CDR1 MRHNA and CDR2 SNTAGT.